Sequencing of this T cell receptor (beta chain) was carried out in a study of blood T cells in healthy people across ages. For the second PCR, which ran for about 6 to 11 cycles, a sample-barcoded 5' primer and a J-beta primer mix were used. TCRdb itself ran the 5' RACE reads through MiXCR, one entry per CDR3 protein. The data show around 790,000 distinct CDR3 sequences, under 55% seen once. CDR3 length: 15 amino acids. The V end lost 3 bases, the J end lost 7 bases, and 18 bases lay between the germline ends. About this clonotype itself: What it recognizes is unknown.

Healthy Russian Caucasian donors spanned ages about 6 to 100 years. Every participating donor contributed 7.5 to 10 milliliters of peripheral blood through a draw. Study-wide findings and caveats: The study regarded diversity estimates from one million T cells as underestimates. Nothing was known about donor CMV status, and this possibly confounded expanded clonotype changes.

Specimen: blood. The TCR comes from a man aged 55-75 years in good health. This rearrangement joins TRBV12-3 or TRBV12-4 to TRBJ1-2; D gene unclear. CDR3 sequence (DNA): TGTGCCAGCAGTTTGGAAGGATGGCTGGACTCTGGCTACACCTTC. Its protein is CASSLEGWLDSGYTF.